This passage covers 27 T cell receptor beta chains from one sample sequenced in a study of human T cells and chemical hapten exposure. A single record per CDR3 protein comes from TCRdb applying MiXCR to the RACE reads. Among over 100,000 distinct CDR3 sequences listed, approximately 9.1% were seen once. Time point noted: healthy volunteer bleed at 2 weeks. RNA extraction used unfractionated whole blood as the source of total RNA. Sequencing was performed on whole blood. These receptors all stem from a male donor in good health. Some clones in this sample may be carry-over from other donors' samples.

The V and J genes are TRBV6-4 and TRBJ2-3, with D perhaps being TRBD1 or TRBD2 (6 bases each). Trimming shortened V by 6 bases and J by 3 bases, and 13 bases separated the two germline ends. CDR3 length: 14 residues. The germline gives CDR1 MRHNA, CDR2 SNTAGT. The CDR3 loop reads CASREGGETDTQYF. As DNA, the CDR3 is TGTGCCAGCAGAGAGGGGGGTGAGACAGATACGCAGTATTTT.

In DNA form, the CDR3 reads TGTGCCAGTTATAACCTGGGGGGCACCGGGGAGCTGTTTTTT. The encoded protein is CASYNLGGTGELFF. The chain uses TRBV19 and TRBJ2-2; tentative D call: TRBD2 (6 bases). This CDR3 is 14 amino acids long. The V end lost 8 bases, the J end lost 4 bases, and 14 bases lay between the germline ends. Germline CDR1 reads LNHDA; CDR2 reads SQIVND (reference sequence).

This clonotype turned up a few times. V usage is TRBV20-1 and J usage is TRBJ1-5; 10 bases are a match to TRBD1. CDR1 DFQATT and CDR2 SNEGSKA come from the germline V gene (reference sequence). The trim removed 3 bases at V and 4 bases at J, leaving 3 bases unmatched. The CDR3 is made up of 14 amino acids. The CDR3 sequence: CSASPGQGNQPQHF. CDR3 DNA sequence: TGCAGTGCTAGTCCGGGACAGGGGAATCAGCCCCAGCATTTT.

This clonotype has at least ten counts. CDR3 region: CASSFALSYEQYF. The CDR3 region has the DNA TGTGCCAGCAGCTTTGCGCTCTCCTACGAGCAGTACTTC. This sequence joins TRBV13 and TRBJ2-7, with D hard to call. The germline V gene has CDR1 PRHDT and CDR2 FYEKMQ (reference sequence). V was clipped by 3 bases and J by 0 bases, with 6 bases between them. This CDR3 is 13 amino acids long.

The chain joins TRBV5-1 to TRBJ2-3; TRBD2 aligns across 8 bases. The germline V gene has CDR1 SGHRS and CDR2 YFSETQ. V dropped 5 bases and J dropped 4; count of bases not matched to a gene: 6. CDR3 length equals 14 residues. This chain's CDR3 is CASSHGGAADTQYF. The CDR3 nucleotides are TGCGCCAGCAGTCACGGGGGGGCCGCAGATACGCAGTATTTT.

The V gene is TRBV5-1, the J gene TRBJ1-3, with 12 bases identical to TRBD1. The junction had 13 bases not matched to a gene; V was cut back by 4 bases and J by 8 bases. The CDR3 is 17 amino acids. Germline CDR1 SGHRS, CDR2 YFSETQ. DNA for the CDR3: TGCGCCAGCAGCCCCCAGGGGACAGGGGGCCAAGCTGACACCATATATTTT. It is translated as CASSPQGTGGQADTIYF.

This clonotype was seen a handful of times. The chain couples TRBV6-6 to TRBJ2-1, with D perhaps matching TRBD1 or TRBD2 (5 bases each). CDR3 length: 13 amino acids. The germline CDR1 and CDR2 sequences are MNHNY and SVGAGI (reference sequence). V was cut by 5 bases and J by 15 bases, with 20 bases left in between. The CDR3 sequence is CASSTGTGQQRFF. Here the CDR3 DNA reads TGTGCCAGCAGTACTGGGACGGGGCAACAGCGGTTCTTC.

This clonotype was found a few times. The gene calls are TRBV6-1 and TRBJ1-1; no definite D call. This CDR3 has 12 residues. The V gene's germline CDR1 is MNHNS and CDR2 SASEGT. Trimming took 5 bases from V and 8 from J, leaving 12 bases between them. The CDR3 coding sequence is TGTGCCAGCAGTCCCGGGAGAATAGAAGCTTTCTTT. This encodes CASSPGRIEAFF.

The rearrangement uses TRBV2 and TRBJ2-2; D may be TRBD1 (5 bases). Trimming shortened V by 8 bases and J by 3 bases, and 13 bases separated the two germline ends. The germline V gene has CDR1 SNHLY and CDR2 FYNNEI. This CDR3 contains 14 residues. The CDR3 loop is CASGIDSYTGELFF. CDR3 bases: TGTGCCAGCGGAATCGACAGTTACACCGGGGAGCTGTTTTTT.

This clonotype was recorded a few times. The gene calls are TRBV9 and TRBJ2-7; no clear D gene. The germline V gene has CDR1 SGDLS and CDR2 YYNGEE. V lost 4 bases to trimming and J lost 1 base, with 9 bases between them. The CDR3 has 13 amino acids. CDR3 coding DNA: TGTGCCAGCAGCCCAATGGATTCCTACGAGCAGTACTTC. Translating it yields CASSPMDSYEQYF.

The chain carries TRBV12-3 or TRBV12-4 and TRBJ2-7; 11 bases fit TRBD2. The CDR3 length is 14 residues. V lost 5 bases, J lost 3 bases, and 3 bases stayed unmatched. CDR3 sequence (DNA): TGTGCCAGCAGTACTAGCGGGAGTTACTACGAGCAGTACTTC. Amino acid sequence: CASSTSGSYYEQYF.

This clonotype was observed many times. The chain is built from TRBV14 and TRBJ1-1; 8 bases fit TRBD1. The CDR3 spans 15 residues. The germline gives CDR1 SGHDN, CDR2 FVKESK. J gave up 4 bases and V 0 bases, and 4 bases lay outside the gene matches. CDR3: CASSQEEQGGTEAFF. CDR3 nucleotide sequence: TGTGCCAGCAGCCAAGAGGAACAGGGGGGCACTGAAGCTTTCTTT.

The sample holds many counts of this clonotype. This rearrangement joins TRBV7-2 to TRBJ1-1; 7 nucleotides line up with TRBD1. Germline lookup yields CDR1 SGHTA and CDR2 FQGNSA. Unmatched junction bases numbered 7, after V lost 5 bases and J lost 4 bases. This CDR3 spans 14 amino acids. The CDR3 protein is CASSPRQGSTEAFF. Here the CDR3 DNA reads TGTGCCAGCAGCCCTCGACAGGGAAGCACTGAAGCTTTCTTT.

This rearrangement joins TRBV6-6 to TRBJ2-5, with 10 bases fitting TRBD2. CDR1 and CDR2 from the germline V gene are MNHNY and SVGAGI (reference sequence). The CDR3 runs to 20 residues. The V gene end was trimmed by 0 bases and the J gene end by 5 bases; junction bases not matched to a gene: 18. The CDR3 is CASSYSKSSGGYTRGETQYF. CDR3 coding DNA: TGTGCCAGCAGTTACTCGAAGAGTAGCGGGGGGTATACCCGAGGGGAGACCCAGTACTTC.

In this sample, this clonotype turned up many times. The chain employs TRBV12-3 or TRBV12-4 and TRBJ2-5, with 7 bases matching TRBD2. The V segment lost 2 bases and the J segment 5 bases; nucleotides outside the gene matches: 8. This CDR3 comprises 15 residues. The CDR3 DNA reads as TGTGCCAGCAGTTTAACCTCCCAGGGAGGGGAGACCCAGTACTTC. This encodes CASSLTSQGGETQYF.

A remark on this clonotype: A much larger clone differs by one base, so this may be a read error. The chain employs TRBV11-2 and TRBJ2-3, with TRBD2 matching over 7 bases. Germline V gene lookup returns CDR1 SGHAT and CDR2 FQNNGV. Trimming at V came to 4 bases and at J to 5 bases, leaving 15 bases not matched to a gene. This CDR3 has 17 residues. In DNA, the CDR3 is TGTGCCAGCAGCTACGGGCCCCGATGGGGGGGTATAGATACGCAGTATTTT. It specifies CASSYGPRWGGIDTQYF.

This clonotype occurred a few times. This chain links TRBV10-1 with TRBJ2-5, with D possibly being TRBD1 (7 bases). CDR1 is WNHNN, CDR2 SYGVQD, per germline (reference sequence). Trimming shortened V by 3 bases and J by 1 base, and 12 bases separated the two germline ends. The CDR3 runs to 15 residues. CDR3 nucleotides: TGCGCCAGCAGTGACGCGGGACAGACCCAAGAGACCCAGTACTTC. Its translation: CASSDAGQTQETQYF.

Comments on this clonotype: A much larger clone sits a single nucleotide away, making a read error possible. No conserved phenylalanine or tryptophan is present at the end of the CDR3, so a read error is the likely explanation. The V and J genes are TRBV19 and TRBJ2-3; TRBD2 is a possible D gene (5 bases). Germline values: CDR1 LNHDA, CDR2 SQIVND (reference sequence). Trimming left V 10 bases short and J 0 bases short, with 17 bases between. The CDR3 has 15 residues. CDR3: CATSQVASSTDTQYL. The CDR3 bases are TGTGCCACCAGTCAGGTAGCGTCTAGCACAGATACGCAGTATTTG.

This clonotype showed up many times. CDR3: CASSGTGFTDTQYF. In nucleotides, the CDR3 is TGTGCCAGCAGTGGTACAGGCTTCACAGATACGCAGTATTTT. This chain joins TRBV2 and TRBJ2-3; the D gene is possibly TRBD1 (5 bases). V lost 4 bases to trimming and J lost 2 bases, with 10 bases between them. In germline, CDR1 is SNHLY, CDR2 FYNNEI. This CDR3 contains 14 residues.

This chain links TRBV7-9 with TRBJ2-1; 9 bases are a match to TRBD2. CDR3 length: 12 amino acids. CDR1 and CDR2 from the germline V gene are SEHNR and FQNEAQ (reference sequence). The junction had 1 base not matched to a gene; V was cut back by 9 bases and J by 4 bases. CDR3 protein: CARGLAYNEQFF. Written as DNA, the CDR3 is TGTGCCAGGGGACTAGCTTACAATGAGCAGTTCTTC.

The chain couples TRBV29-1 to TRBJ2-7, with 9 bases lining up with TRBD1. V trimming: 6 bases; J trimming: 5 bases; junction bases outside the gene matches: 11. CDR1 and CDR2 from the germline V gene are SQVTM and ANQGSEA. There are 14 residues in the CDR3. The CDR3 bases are TGCAGCGTGGAACCGAGCGGGACAGGGCACGAGCAGTACTTC. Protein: CSVEPSGTGHEQYF.

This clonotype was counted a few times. This CDR3 is CASSKGGPAGPRDTQYF. The CDR3 DNA follows: TGTGCCAGCAGTAAAGGGGGTCCTGCGGGGCCTCGGGATACGCAGTATTTT. This chain uses TRBV7-2 with TRBJ2-3; D possibly matches TRBD1 or TRBD2 (6 bases each). Looked up from germline, CDR1 is SGHTA and CDR2 is FQGNSA. The length of the CDR3 is 17 residues. V lost 6 bases, J lost 6 bases, and 25 bases lay in between.

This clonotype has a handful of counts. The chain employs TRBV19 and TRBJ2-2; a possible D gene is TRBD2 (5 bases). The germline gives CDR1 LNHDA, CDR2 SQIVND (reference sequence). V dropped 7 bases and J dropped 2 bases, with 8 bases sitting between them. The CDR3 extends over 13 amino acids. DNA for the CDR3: TGTGCCAGTAACGGACTTAACACCGGGGAGCTGTTTTTT. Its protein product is CASNGLNTGELFF.

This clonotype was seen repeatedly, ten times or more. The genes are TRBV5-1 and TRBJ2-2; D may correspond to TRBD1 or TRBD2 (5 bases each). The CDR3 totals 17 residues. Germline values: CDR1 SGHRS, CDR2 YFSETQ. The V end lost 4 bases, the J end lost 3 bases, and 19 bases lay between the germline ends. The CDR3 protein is CASSGPGRQIYTGELFF. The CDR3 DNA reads TGCGCCAGCAGCGGACCGGGACGACAGATATACACCGGGGAGCTGTTTTTT.

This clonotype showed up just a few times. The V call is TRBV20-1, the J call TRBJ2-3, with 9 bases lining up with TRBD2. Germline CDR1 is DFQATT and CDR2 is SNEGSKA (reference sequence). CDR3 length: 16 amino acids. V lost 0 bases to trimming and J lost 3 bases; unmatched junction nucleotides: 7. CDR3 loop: CSARDLSGGLTDTQYF. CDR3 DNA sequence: TGCAGTGCTAGAGATCTTAGCGGGGGTCTGACAGATACGCAGTATTTT.

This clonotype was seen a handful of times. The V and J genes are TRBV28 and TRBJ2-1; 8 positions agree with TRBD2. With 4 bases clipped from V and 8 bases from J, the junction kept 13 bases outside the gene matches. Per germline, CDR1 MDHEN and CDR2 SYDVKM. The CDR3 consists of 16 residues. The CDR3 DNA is TGTGCCAGCAGTTCTCTACGGGAGGGCCCAATGGATGAGCAGTTCTTC. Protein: CASSSLREGPMDEQFF.

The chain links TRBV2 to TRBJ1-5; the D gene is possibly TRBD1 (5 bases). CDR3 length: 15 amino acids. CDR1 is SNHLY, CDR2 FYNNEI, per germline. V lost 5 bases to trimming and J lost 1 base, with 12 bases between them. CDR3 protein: CASSPIGVSNQPQHF. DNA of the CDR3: TGTGCCAGCAGTCCCATAGGGGTCAGCAATCAGCCCCAGCATTTT.